The 32 T cell receptor beta chains given below trace back to one sample, sequenced in a study of T cell repertoires in cytomegalovirus infection. These receptors' targets are unknown. TCRdb reanalysed the reads using MiXCR and keeps one entry per CDR3 protein. The sample records around 300,000 distinct CDR3 sequences, 20% to 30% being singletons. This sample comprised cultured PBMCs, obtained from culture after CMV antigen stimulation. These receptors came from a human donor in good health (CMV status not recorded). Some clones in this sample may be carry-over from other donors' samples.

A few counts support this clonotype. The chain couples TRBV12-5 to TRBJ2-1; TRBD2 aligns across 8 bases. V lost 7 bases, J lost 8 bases, and 13 bases stayed unmatched. The V gene's germline CDR1 is LGHNT and CDR2 FRNRAP. This CDR3 is 15 amino acids long. CDR3 residues: CASVGGDGRVHEQFF. CDR3 DNA: TGTGCTAGTGTCGGGGGAGACGGGAGGGTCCATGAGCAGTTCTTC.

This clonotype was counted between two and nine times. The chain recombines TRBV7-8 with TRBJ2-7; TRBD1 is a possible D gene (6 bases). Trimming stripped 1 base from V and 2 bases from J, with 9 bases between. The CDR3 spans 14 residues. Per germline, CDR1 SGHVS and CDR2 FQNEAQ. The CDR3 DNA reads TGTGCCAGCAGCTTAGGGGGGCTCACCTACGAGCAGTACTTC. Protein sequence: CASSLGGLTYEQYF.

This clonotype was counted ten times or more. The chain has TRBV7-9 and TRBJ2-1; TRBD2 agrees at 9 bases. Germline V lookup: CDR1 SEHNR, CDR2 FQNEAQ (reference sequence). Trimming took 2 bases from V and 4 from J; bases not matched to a gene: 12. This CDR3 contains 18 residues. The CDR3 DNA sequence: TGTGCCAGCAGCTTACCGACTAGCGGAACCCCACTATACAATGAGCAGTTCTTC. This sequence encodes CASSLPTSGTPLYNEQFF.

The CDR3 bases are TGTGCCAGCAGTGAACGGTACAGGGGTAATGAGCAGTTCTTC. Translated, it gives CASSERYRGNEQFF. The rearrangement uses TRBV25-1 and TRBJ2-1; TRBD1 matches 7 bases. Germline trimming cut 2 bases from V and 7 bases from J; bases unmatched to any gene: 5. Germline V CDR1 and CDR2: MGHDK, SYGVNS. This CDR3 comprises 14 residues.

In its sample, this clonotype was seen a few times. The chain uses TRBV30 and TRBJ1-2; D uncertain. In germline, CDR1 is GTSNPN, CDR2 SVGIG (reference sequence). With 2 bases removed from V and 8 bases from J, the gap between germline ends came to 12 bases. The CDR3 has 12 residues. CDR3 protein: CAWSHDHRGYTF. The CDR3 bases are TGTGCCTGGAGTCACGACCACCGAGGCTACACCTTC.

This sequence joins TRBV5-1 and TRBJ2-2, with D maybe TRBD1 (6 bases). V dropped 0 bases and J dropped 2 bases, with 17 bases sitting between them. CDR3 size: 18 residues. In germline, CDR1 is SGHRS, CDR2 YFSETQ. The CDR3 sequence: CASSLELDRRINTGELFF. The CDR3 DNA follows: TGCGCCAGCAGCTTGGAACTTGACAGGCGAATCAACACCGGGGAGCTGTTTTTT.

This clonotype was seen a handful of times. V usage is TRBV7-9 and J usage is TRBJ2-1; either TRBD1 or TRBD2 may supply D (5 bases each). Germline V CDR1 and CDR2: SEHNR, FQNEAQ (reference sequence). The CDR3 loop spans 13 amino acids. Trimming removed 8 bases from V and 10 bases from J, with 18 bases in between. In DNA, the CDR3 is TGTGCCAGCCGAGAGGGGTTCGGTAGAGAGCAGTTCTTC. It specifies CASREGFGREQFF.

This clonotype appeared many times. The chain is built from TRBV7-2 and TRBJ1-2; D is perhaps TRBD1 (5 bases). The CDR3 has 14 residues. From germline, CDR1 is SGHTA and CDR2 FQGNSA. Trimming stripped 5 bases from V and 4 bases from J, with 14 bases between. The CDR3 DNA follows: TGTGCCAGCAGCCCCCTCACAGGAACCTATGGCTACACCTTC. Translated, it gives CASSPLTGTYGYTF.

The chain joins TRBV19 to TRBJ1-5; 7 bases agree with TRBD1. Looked up from germline, CDR1 is LNHDA and CDR2 is SQIVND (reference sequence). This CDR3 spans 15 amino acids. J was trimmed by 0 bases and V by 4 bases; bases with no gene match: 3. The CDR3 spells CASSTQGNSNQPQHF. In DNA form, the CDR3 reads TGTGCCAGTAGTACACAGGGGAATAGCAATCAGCCCCAGCATTTT.

The chain couples TRBV5-6 to TRBJ1-6; no firm D call. V was shortened by 0 bases and J by 6 bases, with 10 bases between the two germline ends. This CDR3 is built from 15 residues. Germline V gives CDR1 SGHDT, CDR2 YYEEEE. The CDR3 sequence is CASSLGVTPNSPLHF. The DNA of the CDR3 is TGTGCCAGCAGCTTGGGGGTGACGCCTAATTCACCCCTCCACTTT. Filled out from reference TRBV5-6 and TRBJ1-6, the complete variable domain reads DAGVTQSPTHLIKTRGQQVTLRCSPKSGHDTVSWYQQALGQGPQFIFQYYEEEERQRGNFPDRFSGHQFPNYSSELNVNALLLGDSALYLCASSLGVTPNSPLHFGNGTRLTVT.

This clonotype was detected a few times. The V call is TRBV19, the J call TRBJ1-4, with 11 nucleotides matching TRBD1. This CDR3 is 14 amino acids long. Germline-derived CDR1 and CDR2 are LNHDA and SQIVND (reference sequence). V was pared by 6 bases and J by 7 bases, with 4 bases of the junction left unmatched. CDR3 DNA sequence: TGTGCCAGTAGGGACAGGGGGCTTAGTGAAAAACTGTTTTTT. This codes for CASRDRGLSEKLFF.

J is TRBJ2-1 and V is TRBV7-9; TRBD2 might be the D (6 bases). This CDR3 has 13 residues. The germline CDR1 and CDR2 sequences are SEHNR and FQNEAQ (reference sequence). Trimming shortened V by 5 bases and J by 6 bases, and 11 bases separated the two germline ends. DNA for the CDR3: TGTGCCAGCAGCCAGCCGGGAGCCAATGAGCAGTTCTTC. Translating gives CASSQPGANEQFF.

The table lists this clonotype with many counts. The chain carries TRBV7-2 and TRBJ2-3, with D perhaps matching TRBD2 (6 bases). CDR3 size: 15 residues. Germline V gene sequence: CDR1 SGHTA, CDR2 FQGNSA. Between the trimmed V and J ends, which lost 1 base and 1 base, there was a span of 9 bases. The CDR3 sequence is CASSLGGGRTDTQYF. In DNA, the CDR3 is TGTGCCAGCAGCTTAGGGGGAGGACGCACAGATACGCAGTATTTT.

This clonotype was detected many times. The chain employs TRBV7-2 and TRBJ2-1; 10 positions match TRBD2. In germline, CDR1 is SGHTA, CDR2 FQGNSA. Trimming cost V 1 base and J 6 bases; bases outside gene matches: 6. This CDR3 comprises 16 residues. CDR3 amino acids: CASSLGGAGGVNEQFF. Written as DNA, the CDR3 is TGTGCCAGCAGCTTAGGGGGAGCGGGAGGGGTCAATGAGCAGTTCTTC. The full variable domain, in which reference TRBV7-2 and TRBJ2-1 provide the parts outside the CDR3, is GAGVSQSPSNKVTEKGKDVELRCDPISGHTALYWYRQSLGQGLEFLIYFQGNSAPDKSGLPSDRFSAERTGGSVSTLTIQRTQQEDSAVYLCASSLGGAGGVNEQFFGPGTRLTVL.

This clonotype appeared a few times. The chain couples TRBV12-3 or TRBV12-4 to TRBJ1-1, with D uncertain. CDR3 length: 15 amino acids. With 1 base removed from V and 4 bases from J, the gap between germline ends came to 13 bases. The CDR3 sequence: CASSLGVFSGTEAFF. In DNA, the CDR3 is TGTGCCAGCAGTTTAGGGGTCTTTTCGGGCACTGAAGCTTTCTTT.

This clonotype was found a few times. The rearrangement links TRBV7-6 to TRBJ2-1; TRBD1 matches at 8 bases. Trimming cost V 0 bases and J 0 bases; bases outside gene matches: 7. This CDR3 spans 18 amino acids. Germline V gives CDR1 SGHVS, CDR2 FNYEAQ. The CDR3 region is CASSLAGRDRSSYNEQFF. The CDR3, as DNA: TGTGCCAGCAGCTTAGCTGGCCGGGACAGGAGCTCCTACAATGAGCAGTTCTTC. The whole variable domain, remainder taken from reference TRBV7-6 and TRBJ2-1, is GAGVSQSPRYKVTKRGQDVALRCDPISGHVSLYWYRQALGQGPEFLTYFNYEAQQDKSGLPNDRFSAERPEGSISTLTIQRTEQRDSAMYRCASSLAGRDRSSYNEQFFGPGTRLTVL.

This chain uses TRBV19 with TRBJ2-2, with D perhaps matching TRBD1 (5 bases). V lost 5 bases and J lost 4, with 14 bases in between. CDR1 LNHDA and CDR2 SQIVND come from the germline V gene (reference sequence). The CDR3 has 15 amino acids. The CDR3 DNA reads TGTGCCAGTAGTGGAAGGGGTTTGGCCACCGGGGAGCTGTTTTTT. Residues: CASSGRGLATGELFF.

A few counts support this clonotype. The chain carries TRBV2 and TRBJ2-7, with 7 nucleotides matching TRBD1. Germline V gene sequence: CDR1 SNHLY, CDR2 FYNNEI. J lost 1 base, V lost 6 bases, and 0 bases had no gene match. The CDR3 length is 12 residues. CDR3 nucleotide sequence: TGTGCCAGCAGGGGACAGTCCTACGAGCAGTACTTC. Encoded protein: CASRGQSYEQYF.

This clonotype was detected only a few times. The chain has TRBV7-2 and TRBJ2-2; D call uncertain. V dropped 6 bases and J dropped 6 bases, with 11 bases sitting between them. This CDR3 region has 13 residues. The germline gives CDR1 SGHTA, CDR2 FQGNSA. The CDR3 DNA reads TGTGCCAGCAGTTCTACAAGGTCCGGGGAGCTGTTTTTT. As protein: CASSSTRSGELFF.

The rearrangement links TRBV4-3 to TRBJ2-7; D is uncertain. The CDR3 loop spans 14 amino acids. Germline CDR1 LGHNA, CDR2 YSLEER. The V and J ends lost 4 bases and 2 bases respectively, with 12 bases between them. CDR3 coding DNA: TGCGCCAGCAGCCCGAGTGGGCTCCCCTACGAGCAGTACTTC. It encodes CASSPSGLPYEQYF.

The chain links TRBV20-1 to TRBJ2-7, with D maybe TRBD1 (6 bases). CDR1 is DFQATT, CDR2 SNEGSKA, per germline (reference sequence). Trimming stripped 4 bases from V and 9 bases from J, with 22 bases between. CDR3 length: 14 residues. CDR3 amino acids: CSAKGDVTVAGQYF. The CDR3 DNA sequence: TGCAGTGCTAAGGGGGACGTAACTGTCGCCGGGCAGTACTTC.

This clonotype came up a few times. The rearrangement links TRBV25-1 to TRBJ1-1, with D hard to call. The V and J ends lost 3 bases and 1 base respectively, with 15 bases between them. Germline assignment: CDR1 MGHDK and CDR2 SYGVNS. The CDR3 runs 16 residues. In DNA, the CDR3 is TGTGCCAGCAGTGAGAGGCGGATATTGGCGAACACTGAAGCTTTCTTT. Translating it yields CASSERRILANTEAFF. The whole variable domain, remainder taken from reference TRBV25-1 and TRBJ1-1, is EADIYQTPRYLVIGTGKKITLECSQTMGHDKMYWYQQDPGMELHLIHYSYGVNSTEKGDLSSESTVSRIRTEHFPLTLESARPSHTSQYLCASSERRILANTEAFFGQGTRLTVV.

The chain has TRBV2 and TRBJ2-3, with 15 positions matching TRBD2. V lost 6 bases to trimming and J lost 0 bases; unmatched junction nucleotides: 10. This CDR3 is 19 amino acids long. Germline values: CDR1 SNHLY, CDR2 FYNNEI. The CDR3 DNA is TGTGCCAGCAGCACGCCAGGGACTAGCGGGAGGCTTAGCACAGATACGCAGTATTTT. It translates to CASSTPGTSGRLSTDTQYF. Together with reference TRBV2 and TRBJ2-3, the CDR3 gives the full variable domain: EPEVTQTPSHQVTQMGQEVILRCVPISNHLYFYWYRQILGQKVEFLVSFYNNEISEKSEIFDDQFSVERPDGSNFTLKIRSTKLEDSAMYFCASSTPGTSGRLSTDTQYFGPGTRLTVL.

In its sample, this clonotype was seen a few times. This chain uses TRBV7-9 with TRBJ1-4; no reliable D call. This CDR3 is built from 12 residues. V lost 5 bases to trimming and J lost 3 bases, with 4 bases between them. Per germline, CDR1 SEHNR and CDR2 FQNEAQ (reference sequence). Here the CDR3 reads CASSRPNEKLFF. The DNA for the CDR3 is TGTGCCAGCAGCCGACCTAATGAAAAACTGTTTTTT.

This clonotype has just a few counts. The V and J genes are TRBV15 and TRBJ2-1, with 7 bases identical to TRBD2. Unmatched junction bases numbered 4, after V lost 1 base and J lost 1 base. Germline V gives CDR1 LNHNV, CDR2 YYDKDF (reference sequence). This CDR3 region has 16 residues. The CDR3 spells CATSRVDGRSYNEQFF. The CDR3 DNA sequence: TGTGCCACCAGCAGAGTTGACGGGAGGTCCTACAATGAGCAGTTCTTC.

The V call is TRBV4-1, the J call TRBJ2-2; the D gene is possibly TRBD2 (5 bases). This CDR3 contains 17 residues. With 0 bases removed from V and 2 bases from J, the gap between germline ends came to 13 bases. Germline V gene data show CDR1 as MGHRA and CDR2 as YSYEKL. The CDR3 sequence: CASSQDRGSANTGELFF. The DNA for the CDR3 is TGCGCCAGCAGCCAAGATCGTGGTAGCGCTAACACCGGGGAGCTGTTTTTT.

In this sample, this clonotype turned up a few times. This sequence joins TRBV7-2 and TRBJ2-5; 7 bases fit TRBD1. Per germline, CDR1 SGHTA and CDR2 FQGNSA. This CDR3 contains 15 residues. The junction had 6 bases not matched to a gene; V was cut back by 3 bases and J by 2 bases. In DNA form, the CDR3 reads TGTGCCAGCAGCTTGGACAGGCGCCTACAAGAGACCCAGTACTTC. This gives the protein CASSLDRRLQETQYF.

This clonotype was counted between two and nine times. V usage is TRBV28 and J usage is TRBJ2-7; weak D call: TRBD1 (5 bases). This CDR3 region has 15 residues. Per germline, CDR1 MDHEN and CDR2 SYDVKM. V was cut by 6 bases and J by 2 bases, with 17 bases left in between. CDR3 region: CASRAPLGATYEQYF. CDR3 coding DNA: TGTGCCAGCAGGGCACCCCTAGGGGCCACCTACGAGCAGTACTTC.

This clonotype turned up a few times. The rearrangement joins TRBV6-5 to TRBJ1-6; 8 bases are a match to TRBD1. Germline CDR1 MNHEY, CDR2 SVGAGI. The CDR3 is made up of 19 amino acids. With 0 bases clipped from V and 8 bases from J, the junction kept 15 bases outside the gene matches. CDR3 DNA sequence: TGTGCCAGCAGTTACTCGGGACGGGGCGTTCCAGGGGGCGATTCACCCCTCCACTTT. Protein: CASSYSGRGVPGGDSPLHF.

This clonotype was detected once. This chain links TRBV20-1 with TRBJ2-5; perhaps TRBD1 as D (6 bases). Germline V lookup: CDR1 DFQATT, CDR2 SNEGSKA (reference sequence). The CDR3 sequence is 14 residues long. Between the trimmed V and J ends, which lost 1 base and 1 base, there was a span of 10 bases. The CDR3 region is CSARGWGLQETQYF. Here the CDR3 DNA reads TGCAGTGCTAGAGGGTGGGGGCTCCAAGAGACCCAGTACTTC.

Comment on this clonotype: At one boundary the junction diverges from the germline segment, which might be a read error. The J gene is TRBJ2-2, the V gene TRBV7-2; 11 bases align to TRBD2. Germline loops: CDR1 SGHTA, CDR2 FQGNSA. This CDR3 is built from 18 residues. CDR3 DNA sequence: TGTGCCAGCAGCGTAGCCCCGGGACTAGCGGTCTCACCGCGGGAGCTGTTTTTT. Amino acids: CASSVAPGLAVSPRELFF.

This clonotype was observed a handful of times. The chain employs TRBV19 and TRBJ1-2; 7 nucleotides agree with TRBD1. The V gene's germline CDR1 is LNHDA and CDR2 SQIVND (reference sequence). The CDR3 extends over 15 amino acids. With V trimmed by 5 bases and J by 2 bases, 8 bases remained unmatched. Here the CDR3 reads CASSLRQGTNYGYTF. For the CDR3, the DNA is TGTGCCAGTAGTCTCCGACAGGGAACAAACTATGGCTACACCTTC.